The present TCR beta chain was sequenced within a study of T cell responses to AZD1222 COVID-19 vaccine. Whole-study results and caveats: CD4 TCRs linked to vaccination spanned spike, dominating at 160-218 and 743-854. When two AZD1222 doses had been given, Spike-specific TCR breadth and depth rose.

The protocol was immunoSEQ multiplex PCR, while the TCRdb copy is restricted to in-frame clones and leaves out a portion. The sample contains roughly 120,000 clones, about 88% of which appear only once. The CDR3 consists of 13 residues. Comment on this clone: Its antigen is unidentified.

The specimen comprised peripheral blood, sampled on day 0 of AZD1222 vaccination. The origin of this receptor is an adult in good health. The chain is built from TRBV21-1 and TRBJ2-7. TRBV21-1 is shown as a pseudogene. CDR3 in DNA: TGTGCCAGCTGGCACGGGGGCCCCTACGAGCAGTACTTC. Translating it yields CASWHGGPYEQYF.